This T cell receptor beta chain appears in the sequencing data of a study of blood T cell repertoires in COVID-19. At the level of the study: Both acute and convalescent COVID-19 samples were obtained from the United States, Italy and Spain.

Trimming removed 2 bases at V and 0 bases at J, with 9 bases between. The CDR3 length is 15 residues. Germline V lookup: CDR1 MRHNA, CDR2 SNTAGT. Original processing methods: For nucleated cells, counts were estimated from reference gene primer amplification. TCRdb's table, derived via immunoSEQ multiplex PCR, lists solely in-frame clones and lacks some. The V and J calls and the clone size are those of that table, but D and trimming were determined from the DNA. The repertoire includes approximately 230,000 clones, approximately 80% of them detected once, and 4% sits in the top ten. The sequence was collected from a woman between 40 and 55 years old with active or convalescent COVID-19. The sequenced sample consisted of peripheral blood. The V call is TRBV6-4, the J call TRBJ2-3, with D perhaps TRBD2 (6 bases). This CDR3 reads CASSDGTFSTDTQYF. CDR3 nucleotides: TGTGCCAGCAGTGACGGGACTTTTAGCACAGATACGCAGTATTTT.